Reported below is one T cell receptor (beta chain). As originally analysed: Amplification from reference gene primers served as the basis for estimated nucleated cell counts. The table came from immunoSEQ multiplex PCR; TCRdb's copy has only in-frame clones and leaves some out. Clonal size and the V and J genes are those of that table, whereas D and trimming came from the DNA. In the table there are tens of thousands of clones, around nine tenths of which are singletons. The germline CDR1 and CDR2 sequences are KGHSH and LQKENI. V shed 7 bases and J 6 bases; nucleotides not matched to a gene: 20. The length of the CDR3 is 19 residues. These data are taken from a study of blood T cell repertoires in COVID-19. Study-wide background: Nucleic acid was either cDNA or gDNA, and it came from T cells, B-cell-depleted T cells, or PBMCs.

The TCR comes from a man aged 25-40 years with acute or convalescent COVID-19. This rearrangement joins TRBV18 to TRBJ2-1; 11 nucleotides line up with TRBD2. Sequenced material: peripheral blood. The CDR3 bases are TGTGCCAGCTTAAACAGGGGATCTAGCGGGAGGAACACCCGCAATGAGCAGTTCTTC. This translates into CASLNRGSSGRNTRNEQFF.